The TCR beta chain under discussion was sequenced for a study of Ad26.COV2.S vaccination and SARS-CoV-2 variants. Study overall: Once, or twice with 56 days between doses, Ad26.COV2.S was given intramuscularly. Study-level results: Measurement of non-spike TCR breadth gave similar results in vaccine and placebo recipients. Total T cell responses were possibly underestimated by TCR breadth and depth analyses. Spike-specific TCR breadth was greater after Ad26.COV2.S than placebo.

Profiling relied on immunoSEQ multiplex PCR, and the TCRdb table lists in-frame clones only, not all of them. The data contain about 480,000 clones, roughly 89% of them singletons. The CDR3 runs to 17 residues. Trimming took 4 bases from V and 2 from J, leaving 18 bases between them. The germline CDR1 and CDR2 sequences are LNHDA and SQIVND (reference sequence). Sample treatment: roughly 18 received Ad26.COV2.S at low or high dose, single or two shots; roughly five received placebo; per-sample allocation not given. At day 63 after the first vaccine or placebo injection, samples were drawn. This clone was counted a single time. No antigen is known for it.

This chain links TRBV19 with TRBJ1-5, with a weak D call TRBD1 (6 bases). The receptor comes from a person between 18 and 65 years old who received the Ad26.COV2.S COVID-19 vaccine or a placebo. Sequencing used peripheral blood, obtained in a trial of Ad26.COV2.S vaccine versus placebo. Here the CDR3 reads CASSTHGVPGGNQPQHF. In DNA, the CDR3 is TGTGCCAGTAGTACCCACGGGGTCCCAGGGGGCAATCAGCCCCAGCATTTT.